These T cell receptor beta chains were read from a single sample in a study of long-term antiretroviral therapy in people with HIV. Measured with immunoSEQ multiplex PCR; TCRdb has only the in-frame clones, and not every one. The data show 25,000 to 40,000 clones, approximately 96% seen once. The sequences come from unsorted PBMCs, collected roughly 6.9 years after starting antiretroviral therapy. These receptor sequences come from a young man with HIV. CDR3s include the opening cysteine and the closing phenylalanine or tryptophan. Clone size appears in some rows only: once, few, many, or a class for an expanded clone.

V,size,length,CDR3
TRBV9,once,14,CASSASGSTDTQYF
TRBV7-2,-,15,CASSLVTSGGDEQFF
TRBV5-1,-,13,CASSLGTNYGYTF
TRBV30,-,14,CAWSGGGTPQGQFF
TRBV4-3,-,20,CASSQRAVKRASGGTDTQYF
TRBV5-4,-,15,CASSFGQGRGTEAFF
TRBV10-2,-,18,CACRTAGGVISRANVLTF
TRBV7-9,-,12,CASSLIVDTQYF
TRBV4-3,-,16,CASSQETQTGTDTQYF
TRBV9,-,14,CASSATGLAGDQYF
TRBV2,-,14,CASSWTSGHNEQFF